The 5 T cell receptor beta chains below come from one sample, sequenced in a study of cytomegalovirus exposure and HLA in healthy donors. It was with 60 Vbeta and 13 Jbeta primers that the PCR ran. The table came from immunoSEQ multiplex PCR; TCRdb's copy has only in-frame clones and leaves some out. This sample's clone table lists about 170,000 clones. Sequencing was carried out using PBMCs. The receptors come from a woman younger than 35 in good health and CMV-seropositive.

V and J are TRBV5-5 and TRBJ2-7; no definite D call. V was clipped by 4 bases and J by 4 bases, with 18 bases between them. Looked up from germline, CDR1 is SGHKS and CDR2 is YYEKEE (reference sequence). CDR3 length: 15 residues. DNA for the CDR3: TGTGCCAGCAGCACCCCCGACTTTCCTCCTTACGAGCAGTACTTC. Protein product: CASSTPDFPPYEQYF.

CDR3 residues: CASSPRLHTGELFF. DNA for the CDR3: TGTGCCAGCAGTCCGCGTTTGCACACCGGGGAGCTGTTTTTT. V gene TRBV6-5 combines with J gene TRBJ2-2, with unresolved D. V shed 5 bases and J shed 3 bases, with 10 bases lying between them. CDR3 length: 14 amino acids. Germline values: CDR1 MNHEY, CDR2 SVGAGI.

The chain combines TRBV5-1 with TRBJ2-5; 8 bases match TRBD1. Per germline, CDR1 SGHRS and CDR2 YFSETQ. V gave up 4 bases and J gave up 5 bases; unmatched junction bases: 10. The CDR3 is 15 residues long. The CDR3 DNA reads as TGCGCCAGCAGCAGACGACAGGGGAATTCGGAGACCCAGTACTTC. It is translated as CASSRRQGNSETQYF.

This chain links TRBV10-3 with TRBJ2-5, with 7 bases fitting TRBD2. Germline CDR1 and CDR2: ENHRY and SYGVKD. V lost 4 bases, J lost 3 bases, and 5 bases stayed unmatched. The CDR3 is made up of 14 amino acids. For the CDR3, the DNA is TGTGCCATCAGTGTTACTAGCGCCAAAGAGACCCAGTACTTC. This codes for CAISVTSAKETQYF.

This sequence joins TRBV7-3 and TRBJ2-7; TRBD1 aligns across 9 bases. J was trimmed by 0 bases and V by 1 base; bases with no gene match: 4. The CDR3 has 16 amino acids. Germline V gene sequence: CDR1 SGHTA, CDR2 FQGTGA. This CDR3 is CASSLRPGQGSYEQYF. Written as DNA, the CDR3 is TGTGCCAGCAGCTTAAGGCCGGGACAGGGCTCCTACGAGCAGTACTTC.